Sequencing of this T cell receptor (beta chain) was carried out in a study of cytomegalovirus exposure and HLA in healthy donors. This clone is a singleton in its sample. Germline CDR1 and CDR2: MGHRA and YSYEKL. The V gene end was trimmed by 3 bases and the J gene end by 10 bases; junction bases not matched to a gene: 4. The CDR3 length is 14 residues. Primers: 60 Vbeta forward and 13 Jbeta reverse. Repertoires were generated with immunoSEQ multiplex PCR, while TCRdb's copy carries only in-frame clones and drops some. The sample has 150,000 or so clones; roughly 80% are singletons. Sample: PBMCs. The chain joins TRBV4-1 to TRBJ2-2, with 11 bases fitting TRBD2. The TCR originated in a man aged 35 to 55 in good health and CMV-seropositive. CDR3 DNA: TGCGCCAGCAGCCAGGGGACTAGCGGAGAGGAGCTGTTTTTT. Translation gives CASSQGTSGEELFF.